This TCR beta chain came from a study of blood T cell repertoires in COVID-19. The wider study: Samples of COVID-19 (acute and convalescent) were obtained from the United States, Italy and Spain. T cells, B-cell-depleted T cells, or PBMCs provided the cDNA or gDNA that served as material.

Germline lookup yields CDR1 SQVTM and CDR2 ANQGSEA. V lost 7 bases and J lost 3; bases outside the gene matches: 8. This CDR3 has 13 amino acids. Authors' data handling: From reference gene primer amplification, estimates of nucleated cell counts were derived. Here immunoSEQ multiplex PCR was the method, and the copy in TCRdb shows in-frame clones only, minus some. V, J and clone size are taken as reported in that table, and D and trimming were inferred from the DNA itself. The sample lists 140,000 to 150,000 clones, 88% occurring once. The genes are TRBV29-1 and TRBJ1-1, with 7 bases matching TRBD1. Sequencing was done on a sample of peripheral blood. The receptor was derived from a human donor in a cohort sampled during active COVID-19. This CDR3 is CSASTGMDTEAFF. For the CDR3, the DNA is TGCAGCGCTTCGACAGGGATGGACACTGAAGCTTTCTTT.